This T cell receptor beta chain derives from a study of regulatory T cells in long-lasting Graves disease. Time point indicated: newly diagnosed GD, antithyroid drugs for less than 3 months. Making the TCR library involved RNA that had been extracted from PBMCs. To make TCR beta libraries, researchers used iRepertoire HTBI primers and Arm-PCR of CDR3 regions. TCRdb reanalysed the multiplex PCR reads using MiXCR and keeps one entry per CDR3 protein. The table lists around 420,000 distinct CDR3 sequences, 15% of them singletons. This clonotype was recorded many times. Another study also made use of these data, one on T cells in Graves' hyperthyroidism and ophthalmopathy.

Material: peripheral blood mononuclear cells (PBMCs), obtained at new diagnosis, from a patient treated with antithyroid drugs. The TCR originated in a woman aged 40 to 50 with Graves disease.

This chain's CDR3 is CASSLASIIGGTDTQYF. The CDR3 bases are TGTGCCAGCAGCTTAGCGAGTATTATAGGTGGGACAGATACGCAGTATTTT. This rearrangement joins TRBV7-2 to TRBJ2-3; D is ambiguous. V lost 0 bases to trimming and J lost 3 bases, with 16 bases between them. Germline CDR1 is SGHTA and CDR2 is FQGNSA. The CDR3 is 17 residues long.